This TCR beta chain was captured in a study of neurological immune-mediated disorders. TCRdb passed the 5' RACE reads through MiXCR, listing each CDR3 protein once. The sample lists about 62,000 distinct CDR3 sequences, around 5% occurring once. CDR3 length: 14 residues. V dropped 5 bases and J dropped 1 base, with 14 bases sitting between them. The germline CDR1 and CDR2 sequences are DFQATT and SNEGSKA (reference sequence). The receptor's source is a woman aged 45-59 years with multiple sclerosis. The sample was PBMCs. The rearrangement uses TRBV20-1 and TRBJ1-2; D ambiguous. The DNA for the CDR3 is TGCAGTGCTCATACCCCCGGGGATAACTATGGCTACACCTTC. This gives the protein CSAHTPGDNYGYTF.